A selection of T cell receptor beta chains follows, all from one sample in a study of CD8 T cells in ankylosing spondylitis. TCRdb re-called the 5' RACE reads through MiXCR, storing one row per CDR3 protein. The table lists hundreds of thousands of distinct CDR3 sequences, around 20% of them singletons. The sequenced sample was blood, either unsorted or a sorted T cell fraction (not recorded which). Source of these receptors: a male donor with ankylosing spondylitis or in good health (not recorded which). CDR3s include the opening cysteine and the closing phenylalanine or tryptophan. Each record gives: V gene, CDR3 length, J gene, CDR3 protein.

>TRBV20-1|16|TRBJ1-1
CSPRGPRGRENTEAFF
>TRBV21-1|14|TRBJ2-1
CASPPGGTYNEQFF
>TRBV20-1|13|TRBJ1-2
CSASLPDGYGYTF
>TRBV19|16|TRBJ2-1
CASSSGQMLVYNEQFF
>TRBV6-5|19|TRBJ1-2
CASSYSWRAARGNNYGYTF
>TRBV5-5|18|TRBJ2-4
CASSLYGLAGPAGNIQYF
>TRBV29-1|16|TRBJ2-3
CSVVGLAKASTDTQYF
>TRBV2|16|TRBJ2-5
CASSDPGTSGKETQYF
>TRBV25-1|19|TRBJ1-5
CASSDLDRNQAGRNQPQHF
>TRBV5-1|16|TRBJ2-3
CASSFILAGPTDTQYF
>TRBV20-1|16|TRBJ2-3
CSASPYLAGGEDTQYF